This TCR beta chain was sequenced during a study of metastatic and nonmetastatic thyroid tumors (dated by TCRdb to 2020 to 2021). Describing the broader study: The researchers compared repertoires between peripheral blood samples and tumor or nodule tissue samples from patients with malignant or benign thyroid disease.

Libraries were made using PCR. These reads were obtained on an Illumina HiSeq 4000. High-throughput sequencing was used to profile the CDR3 region of the TCR beta-chain in every patient. The authors' pipeline ran thus. CDR3 differences across clinicopathological groups were used to build a classifier for discriminating distant-metastatic papillary thyroid cancer patients. Repertoire diversity was assessed with the Shannon index, and tumor-blood repertoire similarity with the Morisita-Horn index. Using fastp trimming at Q25 and MiXCR clonotype assembly, TCRdb reanalyzed the public sequencing data and kept in-frame beta chains. It is TCRdb's table, rather than the study itself, that gives the V and J calls and clone size. A total of under 30,000 clones appear in this sample, 20% of them only once. The ten biggest clones cover about a quarter of the sample. From the cysteine up to the phenylalanine, the CDR3 has a length of 17 residues. Of all the DNA, just the CDR3 is kept, 51 bases in frame from base 1.

Study-wide findings and limitations: In both blood and tumor samples, TCR beta diversity was reported to be significantly higher in malignant tumors than in benign nodules.

As regards this clone: What antigen it recognizes has not been identified. The junction departs from the called germline gene at one end, perhaps through a read error.

No patient had received any treatment before thyroid surgery. Using T-cell receptor beta sequencing, the study looked back at clinical samples from patients collected from the early 2010s to the late 2010s. The sequenced material came from blood. The rearranged chain carries TRBV12-3 or TRBV12-4 and TRBJ1-2, with TRBD1 as a weak D call on 5 bases. This TCR was recovered from a male donor with papillary thyroid cancer or a benign thyroid nodule (not recorded which). Some clones in this sample may be carry-over from other donors' samples. The DNA sequence is TGTGCCAGCAGTTTTGGGGCTGGGGCTGAAATTAACTATGCCTACACCTTC. Its translation is CASSFGAGAEINYAYTF.